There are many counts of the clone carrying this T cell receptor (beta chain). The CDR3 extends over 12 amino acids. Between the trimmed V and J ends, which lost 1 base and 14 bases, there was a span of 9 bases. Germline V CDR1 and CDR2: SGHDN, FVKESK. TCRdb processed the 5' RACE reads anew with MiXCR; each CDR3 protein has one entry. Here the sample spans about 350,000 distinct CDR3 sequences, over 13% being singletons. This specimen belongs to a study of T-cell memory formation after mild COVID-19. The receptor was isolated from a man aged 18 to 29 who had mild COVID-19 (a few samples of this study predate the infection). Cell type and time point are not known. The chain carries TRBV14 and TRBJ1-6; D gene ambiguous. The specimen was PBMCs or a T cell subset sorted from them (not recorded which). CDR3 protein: CASSQGGLALHF. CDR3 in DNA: TGTGCCAGCAGCCAAGGGGGTTTGGCCCTCCACTTT.